These 16 T cell receptor beta chains originate from one sample sequenced in a study of spatial heterogeneity in lung cancer. Study observations and caveats: Counts of expanded alpha and beta TCRs within tumors tracked the tumor nonsynonymous mutation count.

As for time point: sample taken at primary tumor resection. These receptors lack a known antigen. TCRdb independently ran MiXCR on the 5' RACE reads; one entry per CDR3 protein. The repertoire holds about 3,900 distinct CDR3 sequences, about 4% seen once, with around 49% in the top ten. The sample in question was lung tumor tissue, obtained at surgery. Receptors originate from a male donor with early-stage non-small cell lung cancer.

This clonotype is medium-sized by share. This chain connects TRBV4-2 to TRBJ1-5, with a weak D call TRBD1 (5 bases). CDR3 length: 13 residues. Germline V gene data show CDR1 as LGHNA and CDR2 as YNFKEQ. Trimming took 0 bases from V and 9 from J, leaving 9 bases between them. CDR3 coding DNA: TGTGCCAGCAGCCAAGACAGGGAAGGGCCCCAGCATTTT. Its translation: CASSQDREGPQHF.

This clonotype ranks as medium-sized. V gene TRBV10-3 combines with J gene TRBJ2-3; D is undetermined. The CDR3 sequence is 13 residues long. CDR1 ENHRY and CDR2 SYGVKD come from the germline V gene. The V gene lost 7 bases and the J gene lost 1 base, with 9 bases spanning the gap. The CDR3 sequence: CAINPDRTDTQYF. The CDR3 bases are TGTGCCATCAATCCGGATCGCACAGATACGCAGTATTTT.

This clonotype was found many times. The chain employs TRBV11-3 and TRBJ2-5, with 9 bases matching TRBD2. CDR1 SGHNT and CDR2 YENEEA come from the germline V gene. V shed 6 bases and J 4 bases; nucleotides not matched to a gene: 9. CDR3 length: 15 residues. The CDR3 region has the DNA TGTGCCAGCAGTAGACTAGCGGAGGGGGGAGAGACCCAGTACTTC. Its translation: CASSRLAEGGETQYF. The full variable domain, completed using reference TRBV11-3 and TRBJ2-5, is EAGVVQSPRYKIIEKKQPVAFWCNPISGHNTLYWYLQNLGQGPELLIRYENEEAVDDSQLPKDRFSAERLKGVDSTLKIQPAELGDSAVYLCASSRLAEGGETQYFGPGTRLLVL.

The sample holds many counts of this clonotype. The J gene is TRBJ2-5, the V gene TRBV28; the match to TRBD1 covers 10 bases. Germline CDR1 and CDR2: MDHEN and SYDVKM. The CDR3 covers 16 residues. The ends lost 4 bases at V and 5 bases at J; junction bases unmatched: 10. The CDR3: CASSSHRQGAGETQYF. The CDR3 bases are TGTGCCAGCAGTTCACACCGACAGGGGGCGGGTGAGACCCAGTACTTC.

This clonotype was seen repeatedly, ten times or more. V usage is TRBV20-1 and J usage is TRBJ2-1, with 9 bases fitting TRBD1. Trimming at V came to 5 bases and at J to 8 bases, leaving 7 bases not matched to a gene. The V gene's germline CDR1 is DFQATT and CDR2 SNEGSKA (reference sequence). The CDR3 is 13 residues long. The CDR3 protein is CSAPGQGTDEQFF. In DNA, the CDR3 is TGCAGTGCTCCGGGACAGGGAACAGATGAGCAGTTCTTC.

In its sample, this clonotype is medium-sized. This sequence joins TRBV7-9 and TRBJ2-6; TRBD1 matches 8 bases. V lost 5 bases, J lost 0 bases, and 9 bases stayed unmatched. The CDR3 is 18 amino acids. CDR1 is SEHNR and CDR2 is FQNEAQ in the germline V gene (reference sequence). The DNA of the CDR3 is TGTGCCAGCAGCGATCGGGACAGGCTTTACTCTGGGGCCAACGTCCTGACTTTC. Translating it yields CASSDRDRLYSGANVLTF.

This clonotype rates as medium-sized. V usage is TRBV5-4 and J usage is TRBJ1-1; a weak D match, TRBD1 (5 bases). This CDR3 is 13 amino acids long. The V gene lost 4 bases and the J gene lost 7 bases, with 14 bases spanning the gap. The V gene's germline CDR1 is SGHNT and CDR2 YYREEE (reference sequence). CDR3 nucleotide sequence: TGTGCCAGCAGCGTACAAACAGGTTTTGAAGCTTTCTTT. Translating it yields CASSVQTGFEAFF.

At least ten counts were recorded for this clonotype. This chain connects TRBV19 to TRBJ1-1, with a weak D call TRBD1 (5 bases). There are 13 residues in the CDR3. Deletions cut 6 bases from V and 7 bases from J, with 15 bases between. Germline CDR1 is LNHDA and CDR2 is SQIVND (reference sequence). This chain's CDR3 is CASRYGATDEAFF. Here the CDR3 DNA reads TGTGCCAGTAGATATGGGGCAACAGATGAAGCTTTCTTT.

This clonotype was counted at least ten times. V is TRBV6-6 and J is TRBJ1-2; no definite D call. The CDR3 contains 13 residues. Germline CDR1 and CDR2: MNHNY and SVGAGI (reference sequence). V was pared by 1 base and J by 9 bases, with 12 bases between. The CDR3 loop reads CASSYWIEGSYTF. The CDR3 DNA reads as TGTGCCAGCAGTTACTGGATTGAGGGTAGCTACACCTTC.

By sample share, this clonotype is medium-sized. This chain joins TRBV19 and TRBJ1-2; the D gene is possibly TRBD1 (5 bases). V was trimmed by 3 bases and J by 7 bases, leaving 12 bases between them. Germline-derived CDR1 and CDR2 are LNHDA and SQIVND (reference sequence). The CDR3 sequence is 13 residues long. In DNA form, the CDR3 reads TGTGCCAGTAGTATGTCGACAGTGGGTGGCTACACCTTC. Translation gives CASSMSTVGGYTF.

The J gene is TRBJ1-1, the V gene TRBV20-1, with D unclear. CDR1 DFQATT and CDR2 SNEGSKA come from the germline V gene (reference sequence). This CDR3 region has 12 residues. The DNA of the CDR3 is TGCGCGGGGAGGGAAATGAACACTGAAGCTTTCTTT. The encoded protein is CAGREMNTEAFF.

This clonotype was detected many times. The chain carries TRBV27 and TRBJ2-1; D is perhaps TRBD1 (6 bases). The germline V and J ends were trimmed by 4 bases and 1 base, with 23 bases remaining between them. Germline V CDR1 and CDR2: MNHEY, SMNVEV (reference sequence). The CDR3 has 19 amino acids. CDR3 nucleotide sequence: TGTGCCAGCAGTTCTACTCTGACAGGCCGTTCGCGGTCCTACAATGAGCAGTTCTTC. It is translated as CASSSTLTGRSRSYNEQFF.

This clonotype was seen at least ten times. In DNA, the CDR3 is TGTGCCAGCAGCTTGGAGGGTAGCGGGACCCAGTACTTC. This translates into CASSLEGSGTQYF. The genes are TRBV5-4 and TRBJ2-5; a possible D gene is TRBD2 (6 bases). The germline V gene encodes CDR1 SGHNT and CDR2 YYREEE (reference sequence). Trimming stripped 0 bases from V and 7 bases from J, with 10 bases between. The CDR3 covers 13 residues.

This clonotype counts as medium-sized. V usage is TRBV28 and J usage is TRBJ1-2; D is ambiguous. The germline gives CDR1 MDHEN, CDR2 SYDVKM. V was cut by 4 bases and J by 8 bases, with 11 bases left in between. The CDR3 totals 12 residues. This CDR3 reads CASSSLLMGYTF. Here the CDR3 DNA reads TGTGCCAGCAGTTCTCTCCTGATGGGCTACACCTTC.

Ten or more counts support this clonotype. The rearrangement joins TRBV27 to TRBJ2-3, with a possible D match to TRBD2 (6 bases). The germline V and J ends were trimmed by 6 bases and 1 base, with 11 bases remaining between them. CDR3 length equals 14 residues. The germline gives CDR1 MNHEY, CDR2 SMNVEV (reference sequence). In DNA, the CDR3 is TGTGCCAGCAGAGGGACGGGAGGCACAGATACGCAGTATTTT. As protein: CASRGTGGTDTQYF.

This clonotype came up a few times. The chain is built from TRBV5-1 and TRBJ1-5; tentatively, D is TRBD1 (6 bases). There are 15 residues in the CDR3. Looked up from germline, CDR1 is SGHRS and CDR2 is YFSETQ. Trimming cost V 1 base and J 3 bases, with 11 bases left between them. The CDR3, as DNA: TGCGCCAGCAGCTTGTCGGGACACCTCAATCAGCCCCAGCATTTT. It translates to CASSLSGHLNQPQHF.